The 10 T cell receptor beta chains below come from one sample, sequenced in a study of PD-L1 blockade in urothelial cancer. Assay: immunoSEQ multiplex PCR; the TCRdb copy retains only in-frame clones and omits some. The table has about 51,000 clones, 86% seen once. Time point noted: pretreatment peripheral blood. Sample: PBMCs, taken around atezolizumab (anti-PD-L1) treatment. The receptor source for this set is a man in his sixties with urothelial cancer.

This clone has a handful of counts. The chain carries TRBV7-2 and TRBJ2-2; D is uncertain. From germline, CDR1 is SGHTA and CDR2 FQGNSA. This CDR3 spans 13 amino acids. V gave up 2 bases and J gave up 8 bases, with 9 bases separating them. CDR3 in amino acids: CASSLSSRGELFF. CDR3 coding DNA: TGTGCCAGCAGCTTATCCTCTCGGGGGGAGCTGTTTTTT.

This chain joins TRBV14 and TRBJ1-2; 8 bases agree with TRBD1. The CDR3 consists of 16 residues. Per the germline V gene, CDR1 is SGHDN and CDR2 is FVKESK. V trimming: 0 bases; J trimming: 3 bases; junction bases outside the gene matches: 6. The CDR3 here is CASSQDRQGAYYGYTF. As DNA, the CDR3 is TGTGCCAGCAGCCAAGATCGGCAGGGGGCCTACTATGGCTACACCTTC.

This chain connects TRBV10-3 to TRBJ2-7; no reliable D call. There are 16 residues in the CDR3. The germline gives CDR1 ENHRY, CDR2 SYGVKD. Trimming took off 4 bases at V and 1 base at J, with 17 bases between the two ends. This CDR3 is CAISAKPIAVSYEQYF. The CDR3 DNA sequence: TGTGCCATCAGTGCCAAACCGATAGCTGTTTCCTACGAGCAGTACTTC.

The chain links TRBV14 to TRBJ2-1; 9 bases are shared with TRBD2. The CDR3 extends over 12 amino acids. Germline V gene lookup returns CDR1 SGHDN and CDR2 FVKESK. V shed 4 bases, J shed 14 bases, and the junction held 6 bases outside the gene matches. CDR3 coding DNA: TGTGCCAGCAGCCGTAGCGGGAGAGATGAGTTCTTC. Translating it yields CASSRSGRDEFF. Supplemented by reference TRBV14 and TRBJ2-1, the full variable domain reads EAGVTQFPSHSVIEKGQTVTLRCDPISGHDNLYWYRRVMGKEIKFLLHFVKESKQDESGMPNNRFLAERTGGTYSTLKVQPAELEDSGVYFCASSRSGRDEFFGPGTRLTVL.

The genes are TRBV5-4 and TRBJ1-6, with D possibly TRBD1 on 5 matching bases. Trimming pared 0 bases from V and 14 bases from J, leaving 15 bases between. The CDR3 is 14 amino acids. The V gene's germline CDR1 is SGHNT and CDR2 YYREEE (reference sequence). CDR3 amino acids: CASSLAAGRITLHF. DNA for the CDR3: TGTGCCAGCAGCTTGGCGGCAGGGCGTATCACCCTCCACTTT. The full variable domain, its missing parts supplied by reference TRBV5-4 and TRBJ1-6, is ETGVTQSPTHLIKTRGQQVTLRCSSQSGHNTVSWYQQALGQGPQFIFQYYREEENGRGNFPPRFSGLQFPNYSSELNVNALELDDSALYLCASSLAAGRITLHFGNGTRLTVT.

This chain joins TRBV27 and TRBJ1-4; 8 nucleotides agree with TRBD1. Trimming took 5 bases from V and 0 from J; bases not matched to a gene: 2. Looked up from germline, CDR1 is MNHEY and CDR2 is SMNVEV (reference sequence). This CDR3 comprises 15 residues. The CDR3 sequence: CASSRGQATNEKLFF. The CDR3 nucleotides are TGTGCCAGCAGTAGGGGACAGGCAACTAATGAAAAACTGTTTTTT.

This rearrangement joins TRBV9 to TRBJ2-1; the match to TRBD1 covers 7 bases. The CDR3 has 15 amino acids. With 5 bases clipped from V and 1 base from J, the junction kept 6 bases outside the gene matches. Germline V gene sequence: CDR1 SGDLS, CDR2 YYNGEE. DNA for the CDR3: TGTGCCAGCAGGAGAGGGGGCGGATCCTACAATGAGCAGTTCTTC. Translating gives CASRRGGGSYNEQFF.

This clone came up a few times. The same CDR3 is also encoded by other DNA sequences in this sample. This chain links TRBV5-1 with TRBJ1-1; possibly TRBD1 for D (6 bases). Germline CDR1 reads SGHRS; CDR2 reads YFSETQ. This CDR3 has 14 amino acids. V was cut by 0 bases and J by 4 bases, with 10 bases left in between. CDR3 in amino acids: CASSLEGGRTEAFF. CDR3 DNA: TGCGCCAGCAGCTTGGAAGGGGGTCGCACTGAAGCTTTCTTT.

On this clone itself: At one of its ends the junction is not consistent with the germline gene, which may arise from a read error. The chain is built from TRBV6-5 and TRBJ1-1, with D maybe TRBD1 (5 bases). The CDR3 sequence is 14 residues long. Looked up from germline, CDR1 is MNHEY and CDR2 is SVGAGI. CDR3 sequence reads: CASSYLGGNTEAFF. Written as DNA, the CDR3 is TGTGCCAGCAGTTATCTTGGGGGGAACACCGAAGCTTTCTTT.

The count of this clone is one. The rearrangement links TRBV29-1 to TRBJ2-5; tentative D call: TRBD2 (5 bases). There are 12 residues in the CDR3. The V gene's germline CDR1 is SQVTM and CDR2 ANQGSEA. The V and J ends lost 1 base and 6 bases respectively, with 9 bases between them. CDR3 coding DNA: TGCAGCGTTGAAGTTAACGGGAAGACCCAGTACTTC. Amino acid sequence: CSVEVNGKTQYF.